Below, 11 T cell receptor beta chains from the same sample are listed, as sequenced in a study of T cell repertoires in cytomegalovirus infection. MiXCR, run by TCRdb on the reads, gives a single entry per CDR3 protein. The data show under 800,000 distinct CDR3 sequences, 20% to 25% seen once. The source material was CD8+ T cells from PBMCs. Source of these receptors: a human donor in good health (CMV status not recorded). Some clones in this sample may be carry-over from other donors' samples.

This clonotype was counted many times. Here the CDR3 DNA reads TGTGCCAGCAGTTTAAGGCCCCATCAGCCCCAGCATTTT. It translates to CASSLRPHQPQHF. The chain employs TRBV27 and TRBJ1-5; D is uncertain. This CDR3 comprises 13 residues. Germline assignment: CDR1 MNHEY and CDR2 SMNVEV (reference sequence). V was pared by 2 bases and J by 5 bases, with 7 bases between.

J is TRBJ2-2 and V is TRBV19; TRBD1 agrees at 8 bases. This CDR3 is 16 amino acids long. J was trimmed by 6 bases and V by 5 bases; bases with no gene match: 11. CDR1 and CDR2 from the germline V gene are LNHDA and SQIVND (reference sequence). The DNA for the CDR3 is TGTGCCAGTAGTTCACGTCCCGGGACAGGTTCCGGGGAGCTGTTTTTT. Protein sequence: CASSSRPGTGSGELFF.

This clonotype was seen only a few times. V is TRBV7-9 and J is TRBJ2-4; possible D gene TRBD1, 6 bases. Germline values: CDR1 SEHNR, CDR2 FQNEAQ (reference sequence). This CDR3 is 18 amino acids long. Trimming left V 5 bases short and J 0 bases short, with 20 bases between. In nucleotides, the CDR3 is TGTGCCAGCAGCGCCTCATCGACAGGTGGAGAAGCCAAAAACATTCAGTACTTC. This codes for CASSASSTGGEAKNIQYF. Based on the CDR3 plus reference TRBV7-9 and TRBJ2-4, the full variable domain is DTGVSQNPRHKITKRGQNVTFRCDPISEHNRLYWYRQTLGQGPEFLTYFQNEAQLEKSRLLSDRFSAERPKGSFSTLEIQRTEQGDSAMYLCASSASSTGGEAKNIQYFGAGTRLSVL.

There are many counts of this clonotype. This sequence joins TRBV7-8 and TRBJ2-7, with D uncertain. Germline values: CDR1 SGHVS, CDR2 FQNEAQ. This CDR3 comprises 13 residues. The V and J ends lost 3 bases and 0 bases respectively, with 6 bases between them. The DNA of the CDR3 is TGTGCCAGCAGCTTGGGTATCTCCTACGAGCAGTACTTC. It codes for CASSLGISYEQYF.

The chain has TRBV7-8 and TRBJ2-1, with 7 bases fitting TRBD2. This CDR3 spans 13 amino acids. Germline V lookup: CDR1 SGHVS, CDR2 FQNEAQ. After removal of 6 bases from V and 9 bases from J, the junction contained 8 bases not matched to a gene. The CDR3 region is CASRLLATVEQFF. The CDR3 DNA sequence: TGTGCCAGCAGGTTACTAGCGACCGTTGAGCAGTTCTTC. Full variable domain (outside the CDR3, taken from reference TRBV7-8 and TRBJ2-1): GAGVSQSPRYKVAKRGQDVALRCDPISGHVSLFWYQQALGQGPEFLTYFQNEAQLDKSGLPSDRFFAERPEGSVSTLKIQRTQQEDSAVYLCASRLLATVEQFFGPGTRLTVL.

Comment on this clonotype: It may be a read error: a sequence one base away is much more abundant. As the CDR3 is not closed by the conserved phenylalanine or tryptophan, this likely results from a read error. This chain uses TRBV7-9 with TRBJ2-3, with 8 bases identical to TRBD2. CDR3 size: 14 residues. The trim removed 4 bases at V and 2 bases at J, leaving 2 bases unmatched. Germline V gene lookup returns CDR1 SEHNR and CDR2 FQNEAQ (reference sequence). CDR3 DNA sequence: TGTGCCAGCAGCTCGGGGGGGTACACAGATACGCAGTATTTA. This codes for CASSSGGYTDTQYL.

This clonotype appeared a few times. CDR3 sequence: CSARASTEGRHQPQHF. The CDR3 DNA sequence: TGCAGTGCTAGAGCCTCGACAGAAGGGAGACATCAGCCCCAGCATTTT. The chain recombines TRBV20-1 with TRBJ1-5, with a weak D call TRBD1 (5 bases). CDR3 size: 16 residues. V was trimmed by 1 base and J by 5 bases, leaving 18 bases between them. The germline V gene encodes CDR1 DFQATT and CDR2 SNEGSKA (reference sequence).

This clonotype was detected only a few times. The V and J genes are TRBV4-1 and TRBJ1-1; no firm D call. V was clipped by 1 base and J by 2 bases, with 11 bases between them. The CDR3 length is 15 residues. Germline V gene data show CDR1 as MGHRA and CDR2 as YSYEKL. The DNA of the CDR3 is TGCGCCAGCAGCCAAGTGAAGGGTTCTAACACTGAAGCTTTCTTT. Protein: CASSQVKGSNTEAFF.

The chain joins TRBV7-9 to TRBJ1-1; 7 bases map to TRBD1. This CDR3 has 17 amino acids. From germline, CDR1 is SEHNR and CDR2 FQNEAQ (reference sequence). The V and J ends lost 5 bases and 4 bases, in that order; junction bases with no gene match: 16. The CDR3 is CASSHAPAETGFTEAFF. The CDR3 nucleotides read TGTGCCAGCAGCCATGCTCCCGCCGAGACAGGGTTCACTGAAGCTTTCTTT.

This chain links TRBV29-1 with TRBJ1-2, with TRBD1 matching over 10 bases. Trimming at V came to 6 bases and at J to 2 bases, leaving 9 bases not matched to a gene. Germline lookup yields CDR1 SQVTM and CDR2 ANQGSEA. This CDR3 region has 15 residues. The CDR3 bases are TGCAGCGTCCGACACCGACAGGGGGCAAACTATGGCTACACCTTC. This encodes CSVRHRQGANYGYTF.

The rearrangement joins TRBV14 to TRBJ1-2; D possibly corresponds to TRBD1 (6 bases). The CDR3 spans 17 residues. Trimming took off 0 bases at V and 5 bases at J, with 19 bases between the two ends. CDR1 and CDR2 (germline): SGHDN, FVKESK. The CDR3: CASSQDRTHARGYGYTF. CDR3 DNA: TGTGCCAGCAGCCAAGATAGAACTCACGCCAGGGGTTATGGCTACACCTTC.